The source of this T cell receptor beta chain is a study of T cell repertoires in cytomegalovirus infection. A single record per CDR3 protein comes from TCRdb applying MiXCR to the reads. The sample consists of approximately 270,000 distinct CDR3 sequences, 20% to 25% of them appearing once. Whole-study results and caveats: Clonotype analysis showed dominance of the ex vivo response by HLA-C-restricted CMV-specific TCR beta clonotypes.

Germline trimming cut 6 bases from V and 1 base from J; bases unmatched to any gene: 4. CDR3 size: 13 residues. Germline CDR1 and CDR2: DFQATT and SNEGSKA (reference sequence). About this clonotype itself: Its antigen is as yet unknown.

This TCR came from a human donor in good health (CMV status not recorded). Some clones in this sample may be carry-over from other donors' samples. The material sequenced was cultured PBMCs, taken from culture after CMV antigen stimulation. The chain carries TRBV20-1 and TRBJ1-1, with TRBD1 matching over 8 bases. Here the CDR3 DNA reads TGCAGTGCAACCGACAGGGGGAACACTGAAGCTTTCTTT. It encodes CSATDRGNTEAFF.